A single sample gave rise to the 23 T cell receptor beta chains below, sequenced in a study of T cells in Graves' hyperthyroidism and ophthalmopathy. RNA transcripts gave rise to amplified TCR beta CDR3 regions. TCR CDR3 underwent first-round RT-PCR with the HTBI primer set. TCRdb re-called the multiplex PCR reads with MiXCR, one entry per CDR3 protein. The sample shows about 580,000 distinct CDR3 sequences, around 14% of them seen only once. Sequenced: blood. These TCRs come from a woman aged 30 to 39 with Graves' hyperthyroidism that later progressed to Graves' ophthalmopathy.

This clonotype was found many times. V gene TRBV5-1 combines with J gene TRBJ2-3; no firm D call. Trimming left V 0 bases short and J 2 bases short, with 13 bases between. Germline CDR1 reads SGHRS; CDR2 reads YFSETQ. The CDR3 length is 16 residues. DNA for the CDR3: TGCGCCAGCAGCTTGGATTCAGGTTTGGTCACAGATACGCAGTATTTT. Translated: CASSLDSGLVTDTQYF.

A word on this clonotype: Since a much larger clone is just one base distant, this may be a read error. The chain combines TRBV20-1 with TRBJ1-2, with D unclear. Per germline, CDR1 DFQATT and CDR2 SNEGSKA (reference sequence). There are 16 residues in the CDR3. This CDR3 reads CSARVPGQLLNSGYTF. The CDR3 region has the DNA TGCAGTGCTAGAGTCCCAGGCCAACTGTTAAACTCTGGCTACACCTTC.

This clonotype was picked up many times. The chain links TRBV7-8 to TRBJ1-2, with D hard to call. The germline V gene has CDR1 SGHVS and CDR2 FQNEAQ. With 3 bases removed from V and 8 bases from J, the gap between germline ends came to 10 bases. CDR3 length equals 12 residues. The CDR3 region has the DNA TGTGCCAGCAGCTTCGGGGTTGAAGGCTACACCTTC. It yields the protein CASSFGVEGYTF.

In this sample, this clonotype turned up once. The V call is TRBV6-5, the J call TRBJ2-1, with D unresolved. Per germline, CDR1 MNHEY and CDR2 SVGAGI. V was shortened by 5 bases and J by 2 bases, with 13 bases between the two germline ends. The CDR3 covers 15 residues. The CDR3 sequence is CASSLDSEPYNEQFF. CDR3 DNA sequence: TGTGCCAGCAGTCTCGACTCAGAACCCTACAATGAGCAGTTCTTC.

In regard to this clonotype: The germline gene is not matched at one end of the junction; a read error may be the cause. The chain employs TRBV12-3 or TRBV12-4 and TRBJ1-1; TRBD1 matches at 8 bases. CDR3 length: 15 residues. The CDR3 protein is CGSSPGQVGITEAFF. The CDR3 bases are TGTGGCAGCAGCCCGGGACAGGTGGGAATCACTGAAGCTTTCTTT.

This clonotype was seen only a few times. The chain is built from TRBV9 and TRBJ2-6; possibly TRBD2 for D (6 bases). The V end was cut by 0 bases, the J end by 0 bases, with 10 bases between. The germline CDR1 and CDR2 sequences are SGDLS and YYNGEE. The CDR3 sequence is 17 residues long. DNA of the CDR3: TGTGCCAGCAGCGTAGAGATGGGGGGCTCTGGGGCCAACGTCCTGACTTTC. Residues: CASSVEMGGSGANVLTF.

This clonotype occurred many times. The genes are TRBV20-1 and TRBJ2-7; 10 nucleotides agree with TRBD2. With 1 base clipped from V and 4 bases from J, the junction kept 1 base outside the gene matches. From germline, CDR1 is DFQATT and CDR2 SNEGSKA (reference sequence). The CDR3 has 13 amino acids. CDR3 sequence: CSARGSGGYEQYF. CDR3 in DNA: TGCAGTGCTAGAGGTAGCGGGGGGTACGAGCAGTACTTC.

This clonotype was seen at least ten times. This chain connects TRBV12-3 or TRBV12-4 to TRBJ1-6; TRBD1 agrees at 8 bases. There are 13 residues in the CDR3. V lost 6 bases, J lost 9 bases, and 4 bases stayed unmatched. The CDR3 here is CASRTTGASPLHF. DNA of the CDR3: TGTGCCAGCAGGACGACAGGGGCTTCACCCCTCCACTTT.

Concerning this clonotype itself: A read error is possible here, since a much larger clone lies one base away. The chain combines TRBV15 with TRBJ1-3; 7 bases match TRBD1. Trimming removed 0 bases from V and 0 bases from J; junction bases left unmatched: 11. Germline lookup yields CDR1 LNHNV and CDR2 YYDKDF (reference sequence). The CDR3 contains 19 residues. The CDR3: CATSRDKSTRQGSGNTIYF. CDR3 bases: TGTGCCACCAGCAGAGATAAGTCTACGCGACAGGGCTCTGGAAACACCATATATTTT.

Many counts were recorded for this clonotype. This rearrangement joins TRBV20-1 to TRBJ2-1, with TRBD2 identical over 9 bases. The CDR3 is 14 amino acids. The germline V gene has CDR1 DFQATT and CDR2 SNEGSKA (reference sequence). Losses at the gene ends were 5 bases for V and 9 bases for J; bases not matched to a gene: 11. CDR3 sequence (DNA): TGCAGTGCTGCTAGCGGGAACATTGTCAGTGAGCAGTTCTTC. This encodes CSAASGNIVSEQFF.

This clonotype was observed many times. The V call is TRBV30, the J call TRBJ1-1; a weak D match, TRBD1 (6 bases). The CDR3 is made up of 13 amino acids. The germline V gene encodes CDR1 GTSNPN and CDR2 SVGIG (reference sequence). Trimming cost V 3 bases and J 2 bases, with 10 bases left between them. The CDR3 bases are TGTGCCTGGAGATGGGGGGCAAACACTGAAGCTTTCTTT. This sequence encodes CAWRWGANTEAFF.

For this clonotype: A much larger clone differs by one base, so this may be a read error. The chain uses TRBV18 and TRBJ2-3; no firm D call. CDR3 length equals 11 residues. Per the germline V gene, CDR1 is KGHSH and CDR2 is LQKENI. The CDR3 spells CASSPEDMQYF. The CDR3 DNA follows: TGTGCCAGCTCACCGGAAGATATGCAGTATTTT.

At least ten counts were recorded for this clonotype. CDR3 sequence reads: CASRKSRTVFYGYTF. CDR3 nucleotides: TGTGCCAGCCGAAAATCCCGGACAGTTTTCTATGGCTACACCTTC. The chain couples TRBV28 to TRBJ1-2, with D possibly matching TRBD1 (6 bases). Germline assignment: CDR1 MDHEN and CDR2 SYDVKM. This CDR3 has 15 residues. Trimming stripped 8 bases from V and 4 bases from J, with 20 bases between.

This clonotype has a count of ten or more. The chain is built from TRBV28 and TRBJ2-3; TRBD2 matches at 8 bases. Per germline, CDR1 MDHEN and CDR2 SYDVKM. The CDR3 runs to 18 residues. The ends lost 4 bases at V and 4 bases at J; junction bases unmatched: 16. The CDR3 coding sequence is TGTGCCAGCAGTTCGCTACCGGGACTAGGAAAAGGTGCAGATACGCAGTATTTT. Its translation: CASSSLPGLGKGADTQYF.

This clonotype was seen only a few times. The genes are TRBV28 and TRBJ2-5, with 13 bases that match TRBD2. Trimming took 8 bases from V and 1 from J; bases not matched to a gene: 16. CDR3 length: 19 residues. Germline CDR1 is MDHEN and CDR2 is SYDVKM. The DNA of the CDR3 is TGTGCCAGCCGGTCACGGGGACTAGCGGGATTCGGGTTCCAAGAGACCCAGTACTTC. Protein sequence: CASRSRGLAGFGFQETQYF.

This clonotype has just a few counts. A single base separates this from a much larger clone, so it may be a read error. The V and J genes are TRBV12-3 or TRBV12-4 and TRBJ2-1; D unclear. The CDR3 totals 16 residues. CDR3 protein: CASSLEGGTAYNERFF. The DNA of the CDR3 is TGTGCCAGCAGTTTAGAGGGCGGTACGGCCTACAATGAGCGGTTCTTC.

A remark on this clonotype: This may come from a read error, since a much larger clone is one base off. The rearrangement uses TRBV9 and TRBJ1-2, with TRBD1 as a possible D gene (6 bases). V was trimmed by 2 bases and J by 8 bases, leaving 13 bases between them. CDR1 is SGDLS and CDR2 is YYNGEE in the germline V gene. The CDR3 extends over 13 amino acids. For the CDR3, the DNA is TGTGCCAGCAGCGTGAGGTCAGGGGAGGGCTACACCTTC. Amino acids: CASSVRSGEGYTF.

The table lists this clonotype with many counts. The rearrangement links TRBV18 to TRBJ2-3, with no clear D. The CDR3 totals 14 residues. V was cut by 3 bases and J by 5 bases, with 12 bases left in between. Germline-derived CDR1 and CDR2 are KGHSH and LQKENI. The CDR3: CASSPGSVRDTQYF. In DNA form, the CDR3 reads TGTGCCAGCTCACCGGGCTCAGTCAGAGATACGCAGTATTTT.

The J gene is TRBJ2-1, the V gene TRBV6-4, with TRBD2 matching 10 bases. V gave up 0 bases and J gave up 9 bases; unmatched junction bases: 2. CDR1 is MRHNA and CDR2 is SNTAGT in the germline V gene. CDR3 size: 14 residues. The CDR3 loop is CASSDSAGGTEQFF. Here the CDR3 DNA reads TGTGCCAGCAGTGACTCAGCGGGAGGGACTGAGCAGTTCTTC.

This clonotype has only a few counts. The V gene is TRBV4-1, the J gene TRBJ2-7; TRBD1 aligns across 8 bases. Per germline, CDR1 MGHRA and CDR2 YSYEKL. CDR3 length: 14 amino acids. V lost 5 bases to trimming and J lost 4 bases; unmatched junction nucleotides: 7. The CDR3 nucleotides read TGCGCCAGCAGCGGGACAGGAGAAACTTACGAGCAGTACTTC. This encodes CASSGTGETYEQYF.

The chain employs TRBV27 and TRBJ2-7, with 7 bases matching TRBD2. V shed 3 bases and J 3 bases; nucleotides not matched to a gene: 2. There are 13 residues in the CDR3. The germline gives CDR1 MNHEY, CDR2 SMNVEV (reference sequence). The DNA of the CDR3 is TGTGCCAGCAGTTTGACTAGCAACTACGAGCAGTACTTC. Its protein product is CASSLTSNYEQYF.

Many counts were recorded for this clonotype. The chain employs TRBV3-1 and TRBJ1-5; 7 nucleotides match TRBD1. The J segment lost 3 bases and the V segment lost 0 bases, leaving 5 bases of the junction unmatched. The CDR3 is 16 residues long. CDR1 is LGHDT and CDR2 is YNNKEL in the germline V gene (reference sequence). As DNA, the CDR3 is TGTGCCAGCAGCCAAGATTCACAGGGGAACAATCAGCCCCAGCATTTT. It translates to CASSQDSQGNNQPQHF.

This clonotype was found many times. The J gene is TRBJ2-2, the V gene TRBV27; the match to TRBD1 covers 7 bases. J was trimmed by 2 bases and V by 6 bases; bases with no gene match: 6. The germline V gene has CDR1 MNHEY and CDR2 SMNVEV (reference sequence). This CDR3 is 15 amino acids long. Here the CDR3 reads CASRRRDSNTGELFF. CDR3 nucleotides: TGTGCCAGCAGACGTAGGGACAGCAACACCGGGGAGCTGTTTTTT.